These T cell receptor beta chains were read from a single sample in a study of blood T cell repertoires in COVID-19. Sequencing used immunoSEQ multiplex PCR; TCRdb keeps in-frame clones, though not all of them. The sample contains about 150,000 clones, roughly nine tenths of which appear only once. Sequenced input: peripheral blood. The receptors here all came from a middle-aged woman with acute or convalescent COVID-19. Each CDR3 is given with its conserved first and last residue. Each record gives: D gene, CDR3 length, clone size, V gene, J gene, CDR3 protein, CDR3 DNA. The D gene is left open where the match is weak. Not all rows give a size; the values are once, few, many and, for expanded clones, a class.

d_gene: .; len: 16; abundance: .; v_gene: TRBV5-1; j_gene: TRBJ2-2; CDR3aa: CASSLDWGGNTGELFF; CDR3nt: TGCGCCAGCAGCTTGGATTGGGGGGGCAACACCGGGGAGCTGTTTTTT
d_gene: .; len: 13; abundance: .; v_gene: TRBV30; j_gene: TRBJ1-1; CDR3aa: CAWSVYLNTEAFF; CDR3nt: TGTGCCTGGAGTGTATACTTGAACACTGAAGCTTTCTTT
d_gene: TRBD1; len: 14; abundance: .; v_gene: TRBV29-1; j_gene: TRBJ2-5; CDR3aa: CSVLRGLSQETQYF; CDR3nt: TGCAGCGTTCTTAGGGGGCTAAGCCAAGAGACCCAGTACTTC
d_gene: TRBD1; len: 14; abundance: .; v_gene: TRBV2; j_gene: TRBJ1-1; CDR3aa: CASTRGPGDTEAFF; CDR3nt: TGTGCCAGCACCAGGGGGCCGGGGGACACTGAAGCTTTCTTT
d_gene: TRBD1; len: 17; abundance: .; v_gene: TRBV11-2; j_gene: TRBJ2-7; CDR3aa: CASSLKHTGGWSYEQYF; CDR3nt: TGTGCCAGCAGCTTAAAACACACAGGGGGCTGGTCCTACGAGCAGTACTTC
d_gene: .; len: 18; abundance: .; v_gene: TRBV5-1; j_gene: TRBJ2-1; CDR3aa: CASSGITLGQLTHNEQFF; CDR3nt: TGCGCCAGCAGCGGGATCACTCTAGGACAACTAACCCACAATGAGCAGTTCTTC
d_gene: .; len: 16; abundance: .; v_gene: TRBV5-1; j_gene: TRBJ2-2; CDR3aa: CASSPRTGLNTEELFF; CDR3nt: TGCGCCAGCAGCCCAAGAACAGGGCTGAACACCGAGGAGCTGTTTTTT
d_gene: .; len: 14; abundance: .; v_gene: TRBV7-9; j_gene: TRBJ2-7; CDR3aa: CASSSRAQGHEQYF; CDR3nt: TGTGCCAGCAGCTCCAGAGCCCAGGGCCACGAGCAGTACTTC
d_gene: TRBD1; len: 13; abundance: once; v_gene: TRBV30; j_gene: TRBJ1-5; CDR3aa: CAWSDRDGQPQHF; CDR3nt: TGTGCCTGGTCGGACAGGGATGGTCAGCCCCAGCATTTT
d_gene: TRBD1; len: 16; abundance: .; v_gene: TRBV27; j_gene: TRBJ2-7; CDR3aa: CASSLSGQGAFDEQYF; CDR3nt: TGTGCCAGCAGTTTATCTGGCCAGGGGGCGTTCGACGAGCAGTACTTC
d_gene: .; len: 11; abundance: .; v_gene: TRBV30; j_gene: TRBJ2-1; CDR3aa: CAGQIYNEQFF; CDR3nt: TGTGCGGGGCAGATCTACAATGAGCAGTTCTTC
d_gene: TRBD1; len: 14; abundance: .; v_gene: TRBV5-1; j_gene: TRBJ2-5; CDR3aa: CASSTNRGQETQYF; CDR3nt: TGCGCCAGCAGTACAAACAGGGGGCAAGAGACCCAGTACTTC
d_gene: TRBD2; len: 15; abundance: once; v_gene: TRBV4-1; j_gene: TRBJ2-4; CDR3aa: CASSTRLAGEDIQYF; CDR3nt: TGCGCCAGCAGCACGAGACTAGCGGGAGAGGACATTCAGTACTTC
d_gene: TRBD1; len: 16; abundance: .; v_gene: TRBV5-8; j_gene: TRBJ2-7; CDR3aa: CASSLAGTGGVYEQYF; CDR3nt: TGTGCCAGCAGCTTGGCCGGGACAGGGGGCGTCTACGAGCAGTACTTC
d_gene: TRBD1; len: 16; abundance: .; v_gene: TRBV6-1; j_gene: TRBJ2-7; CDR3aa: CASSEGTGTGSYEQYF; CDR3nt: TGTGCCAGCAGTGAGGGGACTGGGACAGGGAGCTACGAGCAGTACTTC
d_gene: TRBD1; len: 18; abundance: .; v_gene: TRBV7-9; j_gene: TRBJ1-4; CDR3aa: CASSPQGNLRTTNEKLFF; CDR3nt: TGTGCCAGCAGCCCACAGGGGAATCTGAGGACAACTAATGAAAAACTGTTTTTT